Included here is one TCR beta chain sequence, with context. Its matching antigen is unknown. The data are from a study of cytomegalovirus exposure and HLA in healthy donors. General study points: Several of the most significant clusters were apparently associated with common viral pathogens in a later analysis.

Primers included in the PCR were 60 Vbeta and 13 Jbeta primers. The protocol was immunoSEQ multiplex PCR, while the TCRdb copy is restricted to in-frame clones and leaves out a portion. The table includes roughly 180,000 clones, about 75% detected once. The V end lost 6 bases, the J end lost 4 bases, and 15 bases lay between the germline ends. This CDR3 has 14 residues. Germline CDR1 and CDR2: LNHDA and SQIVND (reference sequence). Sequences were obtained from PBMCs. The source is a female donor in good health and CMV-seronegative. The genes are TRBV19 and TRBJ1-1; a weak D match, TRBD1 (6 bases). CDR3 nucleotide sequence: TGTGCCAGTAGGGCAGGGGCGCCCAGCACTGAAGCTTTCTTT. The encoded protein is CASRAGAPSTEAFF. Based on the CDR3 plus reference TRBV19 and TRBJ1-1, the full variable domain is DGGITQSPKYLFRKEGQNVTLSCEQNLNHDAMYWYRQDPGQGLRLIYYSQIVNDFQKGDIAEGYSVSREKKESFPLTVTSAQKNPTAFYLCASRAGAPSTEAFFGQGTRLTVV.